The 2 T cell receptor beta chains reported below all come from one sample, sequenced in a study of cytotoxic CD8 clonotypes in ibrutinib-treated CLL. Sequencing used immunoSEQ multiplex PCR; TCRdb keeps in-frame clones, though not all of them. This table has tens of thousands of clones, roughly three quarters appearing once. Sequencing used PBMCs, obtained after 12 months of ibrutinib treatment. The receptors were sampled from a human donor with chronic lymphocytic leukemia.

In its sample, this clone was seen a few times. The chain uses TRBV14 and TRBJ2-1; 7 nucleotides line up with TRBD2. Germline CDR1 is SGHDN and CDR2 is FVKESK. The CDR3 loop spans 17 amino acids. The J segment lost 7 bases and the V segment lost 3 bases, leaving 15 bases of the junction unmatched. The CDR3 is CASSHGFGRELGNEQFF. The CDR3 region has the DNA TGTGCCAGCAGCCACGGATTTGGGCGGGAGCTTGGGAATGAGCAGTTCTTC.

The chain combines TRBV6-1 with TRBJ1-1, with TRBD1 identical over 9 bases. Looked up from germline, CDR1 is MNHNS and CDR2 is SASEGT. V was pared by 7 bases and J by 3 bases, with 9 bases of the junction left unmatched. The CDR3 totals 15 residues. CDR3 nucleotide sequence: TGTGCCAGCAAAAGGACAGGGGCAGGGGACACTGAAGCTTTCTTT. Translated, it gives CASKRTGAGDTEAFF.